What follows describes a single T cell receptor (beta chain). This sample was taken from a study of T cell changes during pregnancy in multiple sclerosis. Per the germline V gene, CDR1 is SGHKS and CDR2 is YYEKEE (reference sequence). Trimming took 1 base from V and 5 from J; bases not matched to a gene: 4. This CDR3 comprises 14 residues. The data were produced by immunoSEQ multiplex PCR, yet TCRdb's version contains in-frame clones alone and is incomplete. The table shows 65,000 to 75,000 clones, with approximately 92% occurring only once. The V gene is TRBV5-5, the J gene TRBJ2-7, with TRBD1 matching 9 bases. The sequences come from CD8+ T cells from peripheral blood mononuclear cells, collected in the third trimester of pregnancy. The clonotype was recovered from a female donor in good health, enrolled as a control in a pregnancy study. The CDR3 DNA reads TGTGCCAGCAGCTTGACACAGGGGGCCAACGAGCAGTACTTC. It codes for CASSLTQGANEQYF.